The T cell receptor beta chain described here comes from a study of identical twins. Trimming cost V 4 bases and J 8 bases; bases outside gene matches: 9. This CDR3 spans 14 amino acids. Germline CDR1 reads SGHRS; CDR2 reads YFSETQ. Study-wide findings and caveats: Among out-of-frame alpha sequences shared by twins, low generation probability occurred in excess. Models predicted less out-of-frame TCR alpha sharing in monozygotic twins than was found. Zero-insertion analyses were open to partial confounding by invariant MAIT and iNKT cells.

The sample holds a few counts of this clonotype. The antigen is unknown. TCRdb recomputed calls from the 5' RACE reads with MiXCR, one row per CDR3 protein. The table includes approximately 680,000 distinct CDR3 sequences, around 7.4% detected once. These data also formed part of another study, on yellow fever vaccine responses in identical twins.

The sequencing sample was made of PBMCs. V usage is TRBV5-1 and J usage is TRBJ1-2; 9 bases fit TRBD1. The sequence was obtained from a woman aged 18-29 years in good health. The CDR3 region has the DNA TGCGCCAGCAGCAATACAGGGGGCGCGAAGGGCTACACCTTC. Encoded protein: CASSNTGGAKGYTF.